The 12 T cell receptor beta chains below were found in one sample sequenced in a study of Ad26.COV2.S vaccination and SARS-CoV-2 variants. Profiling relied on immunoSEQ multiplex PCR, and the TCRdb table lists in-frame clones only, not all of them. Among under 500,000 clones listed, over 80% were seen once. Sample treatment: about 20 received Ad26.COV2.S at low or high dose, single or two shots; about five received placebo; per-sample allocation not given. Sample collection was performed on day 63 after the first vaccine or placebo injection. The sequenced sample was peripheral blood, obtained in a trial of Ad26.COV2.S vaccine versus placebo. The receptors here all came from a person aged 18-60 years who received the Ad26.COV2.S COVID-19 vaccine or a placebo.

The chain uses TRBV5-1 and TRBJ2-3; 8 nucleotides line up with TRBD2. The germline V gene encodes CDR1 SGHRS and CDR2 YFSETQ. The V segment lost 4 bases and the J segment 0 bases; nucleotides outside the gene matches: 19. CDR3 length equals 20 residues. In nucleotides, the CDR3 is TGCGCCAGCAGCAGGGGCCCCTCCGGGGGGGATATAATAAGCACAGATACGCAGTATTTT. Its protein product is CASSRGPSGGDIISTDTQYF.

The genes are TRBV6-4 and TRBJ2-3; a weak D match, TRBD2 (6 bases). The CDR3 has 14 residues. V shed 0 bases and J shed 6 bases, with 10 bases lying between them. The germline CDR1 and CDR2 sequences are MRHNA and SNTAGT. This CDR3 is CASSDSASADTQYF. The DNA of the CDR3 is TGTGCCAGCAGTGACTCGGCTAGCGCCGATACGCAGTATTTT.

V usage is TRBV25-1 and J usage is TRBJ1-2, with D perhaps TRBD1 (5 bases). The CDR3 contains 16 residues. Germline CDR1 and CDR2: MGHDK and SYGVNS. With 2 bases removed from V and 0 bases from J, the gap between germline ends came to 13 bases. This CDR3 is CASSEQGSLANYGYTF. CDR3 nucleotides: TGTGCCAGCAGTGAACAGGGTTCCCTAGCTAACTATGGCTACACCTTC.

The chain carries TRBV3-1 (or the pseudogene TRBV3-2) and TRBJ2-7; D may be TRBD1 (5 bases). Germline V gene lookup returns CDR1 LGHDT and CDR2 YNNKEL (reference sequence). The CDR3 has 14 amino acids. Trimming removed 4 bases from V and 2 bases from J, with 12 bases in between. Here the CDR3 DNA reads TGTGCCAGCAGCCCCTTGACAGAGACCTACGAGCAGTACTTC. It specifies CASSPLTETYEQYF.

The chain uses TRBV5-1 and TRBJ2-2; D perhaps matches TRBD2 (6 bases). This CDR3 is 15 amino acids long. Trimming shortened V by 4 bases and J by 4 bases, and 14 bases separated the two germline ends. Germline values: CDR1 SGHRS, CDR2 YFSETQ. The CDR3 loop reads CASSRGGTVTGELFF. CDR3 DNA sequence: TGCGCCAGCAGCCGAGGCGGGACGGTCACCGGGGAGCTGTTTTTT.

This clone was seen more than once but under ten times. The gene calls are TRBV6-5 and TRBJ1-3, with 7 bases matching TRBD1. The CDR3 is made up of 14 amino acids. The trim removed 2 bases at V and 2 bases at J, leaving 0 bases unmatched. Germline V CDR1 and CDR2: MNHEY, SVGAGI. CDR3 sequence (DNA): TGTGCCAGCAGTTACGACAGGGCTGGAAACACCATATATTTT. Its protein is CASSYDRAGNTIYF.

The V call is TRBV7-2, the J call TRBJ2-1; D not resolved. Per germline, CDR1 SGHTA and CDR2 FQGNSA. The germline V and J ends were trimmed by 2 bases and 9 bases, with 5 bases remaining between them. The CDR3 covers 11 residues. The chain's CDR3 is CASSLFGEQFF. CDR3 sequence (DNA): TGTGCCAGCAGCTTATTTGGTGAGCAGTTCTTC.

This clone appeared a single time. The chain links TRBV7-8 to TRBJ1-2, with D perhaps matching TRBD1 (5 bases). Per the germline V gene, CDR1 is SGHVS and CDR2 is FQNEAQ. The V gene lost 0 bases and the J gene lost 2 bases, with 10 bases spanning the gap. The CDR3 is made up of 15 amino acids. CDR3 loop: CASSLATELNYGYTF. CDR3 bases: TGTGCCAGCAGCTTAGCGACAGAACTAAACTATGGCTACACCTTC.

V is TRBV30 and J is TRBJ2-7, with D unclear. There are 12 residues in the CDR3. Germline V gene data show CDR1 as GTSNPN and CDR2 as SVGIG (reference sequence). V lost 0 bases to trimming and J lost 5 bases, with 8 bases between them. The DNA for the CDR3 is TGTGCCTGGAGTGTAAGTCTCCACGAGCAGTACTTC. This sequence encodes CAWSVSLHEQYF.

This chain joins TRBV15 and TRBJ2-3; 7 bases align to TRBD1. This CDR3 has 17 amino acids. In germline, CDR1 is LNHNV, CDR2 YYDKDF (reference sequence). Trimming removed 3 bases from V and 0 bases from J; junction bases left unmatched: 9. Here the CDR3 reads CATSSLNRGFSTDTQYF. The DNA for the CDR3 is TGTGCCACCAGCAGCTTAAACAGGGGATTTAGCACAGATACGCAGTATTTT.

CDR3 nucleotide sequence: TGTGCCTGGAGTATGACAGGAGCCTACGAGCAGTACTTC. This translates into CAWSMTGAYEQYF. The chain uses TRBV30 and TRBJ2-7; the D gene is possibly TRBD1 (6 bases). This CDR3 comprises 13 residues. CDR1 GTSNPN and CDR2 SVGIG come from the germline V gene (reference sequence). The V and J ends lost 2 bases and 2 bases respectively, with 10 bases between them.

This clone was seen just once. The rearrangement joins TRBV30 to TRBJ1-5; D possibly corresponds to TRBD1 (6 bases). The CDR3 loop spans 13 amino acids. Trimming cost V 2 bases and J 1 base, with 6 bases left between them. Germline V gene sequence: CDR1 GTSNPN, CDR2 SVGIG (reference sequence). CDR3 nucleotide sequence: TGTGCCTGGAGTCAGGGGAGCAATCAGCCCCAGCATTTT. It specifies CAWSQGSNQPQHF.